Following are 6 T cell receptor beta chains from one sample sequenced in a study of CD8 T cells in ankylosing spondylitis. Study results and limitations: Fewer than ten highly homologous variants made up a TCR beta motif that seemed to typify ankylosing spondylitis blood.

Antigens for these TCRs are unknown. TCRdb re-called the 5' RACE reads with MiXCR, one entry per CDR3 protein. The sample includes around 770,000 distinct CDR3 sequences, around a fifth seen only once; the top ten take about a fifth. Sequencing input: blood, either unsorted or a sorted T cell fraction (not recorded which). The receptors come from a male donor with ankylosing spondylitis.

V usage is TRBV15 and J usage is TRBJ2-7; 10 nucleotides align to TRBD2. The CDR3 sequence is 16 residues long. V lost 1 base to trimming and J lost 4 bases; unmatched junction nucleotides: 7. Germline V gives CDR1 LNHNV, CDR2 YYDKDF (reference sequence). CDR3 bases: TGTGCCACCAGCAGAGGAGCGGGAGGGCAAATTTACGAGCAGTACTTC. Translated: CATSRGAGGQIYEQYF. The full variable domain, in which reference TRBV15 and TRBJ2-7 provide the parts outside the CDR3, is DAMVIQNPRYQVTQFGKPVTLSCSQTLNHNVMYWYQQKSSQAPKLLFHYYDKDFNNEADTPDNFQSRRPNTSFCFLDIRSPGLGDTAMYLCATSRGAGGQIYEQYFGPGTRLTVT.

This rearrangement joins TRBV5-1 to TRBJ2-1; the match to TRBD2 covers 10 bases. Germline V CDR1 and CDR2: SGHRS, YFSETQ. Trimming removed 7 bases from V and 4 bases from J; junction bases left unmatched: 5. There are 14 residues in the CDR3. CDR3 protein: CASASGGGYNEQFF. DNA for the CDR3: TGCGCCAGCGCGAGCGGGGGGGGGTACAATGAGCAGTTCTTC.

This chain joins TRBV12-3 or TRBV12-4 and TRBJ2-1; 12 bases match TRBD2. V was clipped by 3 bases and J by 8 bases; unmatched bases: 11. This CDR3 comprises 17 residues. The CDR3 loop is CASSFPSSGRAGDEQFF. CDR3 nucleotides: TGTGCCAGCAGTTTCCCCTCTAGCGGGAGGGCCGGGGATGAGCAGTTCTTC.

This clonotype was seen more than once but under ten times. The rearrangement joins TRBV2 to TRBJ2-7, with 9 bases that match TRBD2. The CDR3 has 16 residues. The germline CDR1 and CDR2 sequences are SNHLY and FYNNEI. The V gene end was trimmed by 7 bases and the J gene end by 6 bases; junction bases not matched to a gene: 16. The CDR3 is CASTALLSGSPSEQYF. The CDR3 DNA reads as TGTGCCAGCACCGCGCTACTTAGCGGGAGTCCGTCCGAGCAGTACTTC.

The rearrangement uses TRBV5-1 and TRBJ2-3; D is perhaps TRBD2 (5 bases). This CDR3 region has 16 residues. The germline V and J ends were trimmed by 4 bases and 2 bases, with 17 bases remaining between them. The germline CDR1 and CDR2 sequences are SGHRS and YFSETQ. The CDR3: CASSVGLRLNTDTQYF. The CDR3 region has the DNA TGCGCCAGCAGCGTGGGCCTCCGACTAAACACAGATACGCAGTATTTT.

There are a few counts of this clonotype. The gene calls are TRBV5-1 and TRBJ2-5; the D is unclear. The CDR3 is 13 residues long. Germline CDR1 reads SGHRS; CDR2 reads YFSETQ. The ends were cut back, 4 bases at V and 1 base at J, with 8 bases in the middle. The CDR3: CASSPDIQETQYF. The CDR3 DNA reads as TGCGCCAGCAGCCCAGACATCCAAGAGACCCAGTACTTC. The full variable domain, completed using reference TRBV5-1 and TRBJ2-5, is KAGVTQTPRYLIKTRGQQVTLSCSPISGHRSVSWYQQTPGQGLQFLFEYFSETQRNKGNFPGRFSGRQFSNSRSEMNVSTLELGDSALYLCASSPDIQETQYFGPGTRLLVL.